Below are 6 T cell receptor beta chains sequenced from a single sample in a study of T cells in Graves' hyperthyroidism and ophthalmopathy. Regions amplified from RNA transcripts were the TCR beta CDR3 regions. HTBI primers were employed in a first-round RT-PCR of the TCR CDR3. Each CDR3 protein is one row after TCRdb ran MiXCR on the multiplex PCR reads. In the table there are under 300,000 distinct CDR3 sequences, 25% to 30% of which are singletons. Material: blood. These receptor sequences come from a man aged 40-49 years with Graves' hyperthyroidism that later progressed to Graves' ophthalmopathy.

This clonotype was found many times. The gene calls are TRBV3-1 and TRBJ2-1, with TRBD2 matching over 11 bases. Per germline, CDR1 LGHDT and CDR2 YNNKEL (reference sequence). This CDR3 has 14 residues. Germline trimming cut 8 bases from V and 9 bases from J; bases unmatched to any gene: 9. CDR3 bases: TGTGCCAGCGCTCAACTAGCGGGAGACGGTGAGCAGTTCTTC. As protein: CASAQLAGDGEQFF.

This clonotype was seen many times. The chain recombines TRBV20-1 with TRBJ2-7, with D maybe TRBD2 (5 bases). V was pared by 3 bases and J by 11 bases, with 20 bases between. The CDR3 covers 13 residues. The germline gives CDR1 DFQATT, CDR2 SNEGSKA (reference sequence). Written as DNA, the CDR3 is TGCAGTGCTAGGTTGCAGGCCCTGGTGGGAGAGTACTTC. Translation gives CSARLQALVGEYF.

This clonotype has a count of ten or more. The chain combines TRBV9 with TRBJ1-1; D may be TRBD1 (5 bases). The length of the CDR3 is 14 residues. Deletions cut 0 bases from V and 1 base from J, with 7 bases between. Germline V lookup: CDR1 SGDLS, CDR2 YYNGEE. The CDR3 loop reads CASSVAGGNTEAFF. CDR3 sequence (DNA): TGTGCCAGCAGCGTAGCTGGGGGGAACACTGAAGCTTTCTTT.

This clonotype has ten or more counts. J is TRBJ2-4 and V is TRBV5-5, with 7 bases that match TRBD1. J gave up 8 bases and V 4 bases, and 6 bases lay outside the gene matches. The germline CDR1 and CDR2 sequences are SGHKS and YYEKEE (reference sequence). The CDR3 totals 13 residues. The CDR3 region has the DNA TGTGCCAGCAGCGATGACAGGGCGGACATTCAGTACTTC. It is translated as CASSDDRADIQYF.

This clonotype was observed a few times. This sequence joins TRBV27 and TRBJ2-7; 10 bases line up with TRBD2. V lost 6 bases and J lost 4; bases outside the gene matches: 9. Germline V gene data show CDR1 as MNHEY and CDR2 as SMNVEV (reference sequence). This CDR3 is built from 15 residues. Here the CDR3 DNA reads TGTGCCAGCAGACTTCTACTAGCGGGGAGTTACGAGCAGTACTTC. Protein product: CASRLLLAGSYEQYF.

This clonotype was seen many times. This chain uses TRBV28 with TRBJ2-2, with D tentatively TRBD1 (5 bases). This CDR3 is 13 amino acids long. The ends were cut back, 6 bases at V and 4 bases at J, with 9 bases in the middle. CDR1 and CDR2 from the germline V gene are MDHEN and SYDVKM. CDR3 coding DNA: TGTGCCAGCAGCCAGGGTGGCACCGGGGAGCTGTTTTTT. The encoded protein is CASSQGGTGELFF.